This T cell receptor (beta chain) comes out of a study of shared clonotypes between healthy human individuals. The assay was immunoSEQ multiplex PCR, and TCRdb's table has in-frame clones only and misses some. This sample has approximately 340,000 clones, with 73% found just once. Overall study results and limits: Clonotypes not shared had lower generation probabilities than those common to all four donors.

Trimming left V 7 bases short and J 1 base short, with 10 bases between. The length of the CDR3 is 13 residues. The germline V gene has CDR1 SGHTA and CDR2 FQGNSA. In regard to this clone: The target antigen is unknown.

The source material was memory CD4+ T cells sorted from blood. Subset indicated: CD45RA-negative fraction. This clonotype was sampled from a man aged 25-45 years in good health. J is TRBJ1-1 and V is TRBV7-2; D is uncertain. The CDR3 reads CASILRQNTEAFF. The CDR3 DNA follows: TGTGCCAGCATCCTTAGACAGAACACTGAAGCTTTCTTT.